Presented here are 24 T cell receptor beta chains from one specimen sequenced in a study of vaccination effects on CD4 cells after COVID-19. Pools of viral peptides were used by the ViraFEST assay to expand antigen-specific CD4+ T cells ahead of sequencing. Upon completion of about eleven days in culture, CD4+ T cells were isolated. Nucleocapsid antibodies stayed negative before and after vaccination, showing no earlier SARS-CoV-2 infection. Sequenced by immunoSEQ multiplex PCR; TCRdb stores in-frame clones only, minus some. Among roughly 75,000 clones listed, about 65% were seen once. For these TCRs, the target antigens are not known. Here the sequenced sample was CD4+ T cells from PBMCs cultured with HCoV-OC43 spike peptides, taken before COVID-19 vaccination. Subset given: HCoV-OC43 spike overlapping peptide pool stimulation. The receptor source for this set is a human donor who received a COVID-19 vaccine.

The genes are TRBV5-1 and TRBJ2-5; D is unclear. The CDR3 consists of 16 residues. Trimming left V 0 bases short and J 0 bases short, with 12 bases between. From germline, CDR1 is SGHRS and CDR2 YFSETQ. The CDR3 protein is CASSLVVGSNQETQYF. Written as DNA, the CDR3 is TGCGCCAGCAGCTTGGTAGTTGGATCTAACCAAGAGACCCAGTACTTC.

Only a few counts were recorded for this clone. This chain joins TRBV19 and TRBJ1-3; D is undetermined. The CDR3 is 14 amino acids. Trimming took 7 bases from V and 4 from J, leaving 14 bases between them. CDR1 is LNHDA and CDR2 is SQIVND in the germline V gene (reference sequence). CDR3: CASTTPVGGNTIYF. As DNA, the CDR3 is TGTGCCAGTACCACGCCGGTGGGGGGAAACACCATATATTTT.

The chain couples TRBV5-6 to TRBJ1-1; D unresolved. Between the trimmed V and J ends, which lost 3 bases and 2 bases, there was a span of 11 bases. Germline V gene sequence: CDR1 SGHDT, CDR2 YYEEEE. There are 14 residues in the CDR3. This CDR3 reads CASSSLGPNTEAFF. CDR3 coding DNA: TGTGCCAGCAGCTCACTTGGGCCTAACACTGAAGCTTTCTTT.

This clone was recorded a few times. The chain joins TRBV19 to TRBJ1-5; TRBD1 aligns across 10 bases. V shed 4 bases, J shed 2 bases, and the junction held 11 bases outside the gene matches. The germline CDR1 and CDR2 sequences are LNHDA and SQIVND (reference sequence). CDR3 length: 18 amino acids. The CDR3 reads CASSRRSIGTGGNQPQHF. DNA for the CDR3: TGTGCCAGTAGTAGGAGGTCGATAGGGACAGGGGGCAATCAGCCCCAGCATTTT.

This clone was seen a few times. J is TRBJ1-5 and V is TRBV3-1 (or the pseudogene TRBV3-2), with 7 bases lining up with TRBD1. From germline, CDR1 is LGHDT and CDR2 YNNKEL (reference sequence). The CDR3 is 16 residues long. Trimming at V came to 4 bases and at J to 6 bases, leaving 12 bases not matched to a gene. CDR3 DNA: TGTGCCAGCAGCCTCTCCGGGACGACAGGGACTCAGCCCCAGCATTTT. Protein: CASSLSGTTGTQPQHF.

The genes are TRBV6-2 or TRBV6-3 and TRBJ1-5; D might be TRBD1 (6 bases). V lost 7 bases, J lost 5 bases, and 27 bases lay in between. The CDR3 totals 18 residues. Germline loops: CDR1 MNHEY, CDR2 SVGEGT. CDR3 amino acids: CASTPTQGYRASDQPQHF. Here the CDR3 DNA reads TGTGCCAGCACCCCTACTCAGGGGTACAGGGCAAGTGATCAGCCCCAGCATTTT.

This chain uses TRBV27 with TRBJ2-5; D is unclear. The V and J ends lost 6 bases and 5 bases respectively, with 7 bases between them. Germline V gene sequence: CDR1 MNHEY, CDR2 SMNVEV (reference sequence). The CDR3 has 11 residues. The CDR3 sequence is CASSTRETQYF. The CDR3 DNA follows: TGTGCCAGCAGCACCCGGGAGACCCAGTACTTC.

This chain joins TRBV24-1 and TRBJ2-3; 9 nucleotides match TRBD2. V lost 4 bases, J lost 8 bases, and 9 bases stayed unmatched. The CDR3 runs to 15 residues. CDR1 KGHDR and CDR2 SFDVKD come from the germline V gene. Here the CDR3 DNA reads TGTGCCACCAGTGAACCCAGCGGGGGGTTGACTACGCAGTATTTT. Protein product: CATSEPSGGLTTQYF.

The chain recombines TRBV20-1 with TRBJ1-1, with 8 nucleotides matching TRBD1. Germline values: CDR1 DFQATT, CDR2 SNEGSKA (reference sequence). After removal of 3 bases from V and 4 bases from J, the junction contained 7 bases not matched to a gene. This CDR3 has 14 amino acids. The CDR3 nucleotides read TGCAGTGCTAGTGCAGGGGGCTCGGGCACTGAAGCTTTCTTT. Amino acid sequence: CSASAGGSGTEAFF.

The rearrangement uses TRBV24-1 and TRBJ2-2; D not certain. Germline CDR1 is KGHDR and CDR2 is SFDVKD. CDR3 length: 13 amino acids. V dropped 3 bases and J dropped 5 bases, with 6 bases sitting between them. CDR3 loop: CATSDHGTGELFF. The CDR3, as DNA: TGTGCCACCAGTGATCACGGTACCGGGGAGCTGTTTTTT.

The chain carries TRBV5-1 and TRBJ2-5; D is undetermined. This CDR3 is built from 14 residues. Germline CDR1 and CDR2: SGHRS and YFSETQ. The germline V and J ends were trimmed by 1 base and 0 bases, with 7 bases remaining between them. The CDR3, as DNA: TGCGCCAGCAGCTTGTTGCCAGACCAAGAGACCCAGTACTTC. It translates to CASSLLPDQETQYF. Combining the CDR3 with reference TRBV5-1 and TRBJ2-5 gives the whole variable domain KAGVTQTPRYLIKTRGQQVTLSCSPISGHRSVSWYQQTPGQGLQFLFEYFSETQRNKGNFPGRFSGRQFSNSRSEMNVSTLELGDSALYLCASSLLPDQETQYFGPGTRLLVL.

The chain employs TRBV7-2 and TRBJ2-7; D may be TRBD2 (6 bases). This CDR3 has 16 amino acids. CDR1 is SGHTA and CDR2 is FQGNSA in the germline V gene. V shed 3 bases and J shed 3 bases, with 18 bases lying between them. CDR3 nucleotide sequence: TGTGCCAGCAGCTTGCGTGCAGAGGGACTTCTCTACGAGCAGTACGTC. It specifies CASSLRAEGLLYEQYV.

The chain couples TRBV2 to TRBJ1-4; the D is unclear. The V and J ends lost 6 bases and 7 bases respectively, with 15 bases between them. Germline CDR1 is SNHLY and CDR2 is FYNNEI. The CDR3 has 14 amino acids. The chain's CDR3 is CASRLRSRGEKLFF. CDR3 nucleotide sequence: TGTGCCAGCAGGCTTCGGTCCCGGGGTGAAAAACTGTTTTTT.

The chain uses TRBV28 and TRBJ1-3; TRBD1 aligns across 7 bases. CDR3 size: 12 residues. Germline V gene data show CDR1 as MDHEN and CDR2 as SYDVKM. Trimming at V came to 7 bases and at J to 10 bases, leaving 7 bases not matched to a gene. CDR3 DNA sequence: TGTGCCAGCACTACGACAGGGAATACCATATATTTT. It encodes CASTTTGNTIYF.

The chain uses TRBV6-2 or TRBV6-3 and TRBJ1-2; D remains unclear. V shed 4 bases and J shed 7 bases, with 25 bases lying between them. CDR3 length: 17 amino acids. The germline CDR1 and CDR2 sequences are MNHEY and SVGEGT. The CDR3 region is CASSSIPGITRGSGYTF. Here the CDR3 DNA reads TGTGCCAGCAGTTCCATACCGGGGATTACCCGTGGCTCTGGCTACACCTTC.

This chain joins TRBV24-1 and TRBJ2-3, with 7 bases fitting TRBD1. CDR3 size: 14 residues. The V gene end was trimmed by 5 bases and the J gene end by 1 base; junction bases not matched to a gene: 2. CDR1 is KGHDR and CDR2 is SFDVKD in the germline V gene. CDR3 in amino acids: CATSGGGGTDTQYF. DNA of the CDR3: TGTGCCACCAGTGGAGGGGGCGGCACAGATACGCAGTATTTT.

The chain employs TRBV25-1 and TRBJ1-4; D gene ambiguous. The germline V and J ends were trimmed by 4 bases and 5 bases, with 8 bases remaining between them. The V gene's germline CDR1 is MGHDK and CDR2 SYGVNS. The CDR3 totals 13 residues. The CDR3 loop is CASSVSMNEKLFF. CDR3 in DNA: TGTGCCAGCAGTGTTAGCATGAATGAAAAACTGTTTTTT.

The chain couples TRBV5-1 to TRBJ1-5, with D unclear. The V gene's germline CDR1 is SGHRS and CDR2 YFSETQ. The V gene lost 0 bases and the J gene lost 7 bases, with 11 bases spanning the gap. This CDR3 region has 14 residues. CDR3 loop: CASSLDIGSQPQHF. The CDR3 DNA is TGCGCCAGCAGCTTGGACATCGGCAGCCAGCCCCAGCATTTT.

V is TRBV11-3 and J is TRBJ1-1; tentatively, D is TRBD1 (5 bases). Between the trimmed V and J ends, which lost 3 bases and 2 bases, there was a span of 7 bases. The CDR3 totals 13 residues. Germline loops: CDR1 SGHNT, CDR2 YENEEA. The CDR3 DNA sequence: TGTGCCAGCAGCTTCGACAGCAACACTGAAGCTTTCTTT. This encodes CASSFDSNTEAFF.

With regard to this clone: The same CDR3 arises from other DNA sequences in this sample as well. The J gene is TRBJ1-1, the V gene TRBV18; D is unresolved. The germline V gene encodes CDR1 KGHSH and CDR2 LQKENI. The V and J ends lost 3 bases and 0 bases respectively, with 2 bases between them. The CDR3 length is 12 residues. CDR3 sequence: CASSPLNTEAFF. DNA for the CDR3: TGTGCCAGCTCACCCCTGAACACTGAAGCTTTCTTT.

The gene calls are TRBV4-3 and TRBJ2-7; no definite D call. The V gene lost 3 bases and the J gene lost 5 bases, with 11 bases spanning the gap. The V gene's germline CDR1 is LGHNA and CDR2 YSLEER. The CDR3 runs to 13 residues. CDR3 residues: CASSHQIGDEQYV. The CDR3 nucleotides are TGCGCCAGCAGCCACCAGATCGGTGACGAGCAGTACGTC.

This clone was seen more than once but under ten times. The chain employs TRBV7-9 and TRBJ2-2; D unresolved. Deletions cut 5 bases from V and 1 base from J, with 17 bases between. Germline V gene lookup returns CDR1 SEHNR and CDR2 FQNEAQ (reference sequence). The length of the CDR3 is 17 residues. This CDR3 is CASSPSIRLLNTGELFF. The CDR3, as DNA: TGTGCCAGCAGCCCCAGTATAAGACTCTTGAACACCGGGGAGCTGTTTTTT. The variable domain in full, completed from reference TRBV7-9 and TRBJ2-2, reads DTGVSQNPRHKITKRGQNVTFRCDPISEHNRLYWYRQTLGQGPEFLTYFQNEAQLEKSRLLSDRFSAERPKGSFSTLEIQRTEQGDSAMYLCASSPSIRLLNTGELFFGEGSRLTVL.

This clone was detected once. The CDR3 sequence: CASSDYPKGYNEQFF. Here the CDR3 DNA reads TGTGCCAGCAGCGACTATCCGAAGGGGTACAATGAGCAGTTCTTC. The gene calls are TRBV9 and TRBJ2-1, with a tentative D call TRBD1 (5 bases). Trimming cost V 3 bases and J 4 bases, with 14 bases left between them. This CDR3 contains 15 residues. Per the germline V gene, CDR1 is SGDLS and CDR2 is YYNGEE.

The chain joins TRBV10-3 to TRBJ2-3, with D tentatively TRBD1 (6 bases). Germline CDR1 and CDR2: ENHRY and SYGVKD. The CDR3 totals 13 residues. Trimming pared 5 bases from V and 4 bases from J, leaving 10 bases between. Here the CDR3 reads CAISRTEADTQYF. The DNA of the CDR3 is TGTGCCATCAGTCGGACAGAAGCAGATACGCAGTATTTT.